The entry that follows covers one T cell receptor beta chain sequence. This CDR3 is 14 amino acids long. V was cut by 2 bases and J by 5 bases, with 12 bases left in between. Germline CDR1 SGHTA, CDR2 FQGNSA. This entry comes from a study of blood T cell repertoires in COVID-19. On the study more broadly: Sites in the United States, Italy and Spain provided acute and convalescent COVID-19 samples. T cells, B-cell-depleted T cells, or PBMCs provided the cDNA or gDNA that served as material.

Authors' methods: By means of reference gene primer amplification, nucleated cell counts were estimated. Here immunoSEQ multiplex PCR was the method, and the copy in TCRdb shows in-frame clones only, minus some. V and J calls and clone size come straight from that table; D and trimming were deduced from the DNA. The sample holds roughly 100,000 clones, approximately 91% seen once. This receptor was taken from a human donor in a cohort sampled during active COVID-19. The sequencing sample was made of peripheral blood. The chain recombines TRBV7-2 with TRBJ1-2, with D maybe TRBD1 (5 bases). In nucleotides, the CDR3 is TGTGCCAGCAGCTTATCCCCGACAGCGTATGGCTACACCTTC. It encodes CASSLSPTAYGYTF.